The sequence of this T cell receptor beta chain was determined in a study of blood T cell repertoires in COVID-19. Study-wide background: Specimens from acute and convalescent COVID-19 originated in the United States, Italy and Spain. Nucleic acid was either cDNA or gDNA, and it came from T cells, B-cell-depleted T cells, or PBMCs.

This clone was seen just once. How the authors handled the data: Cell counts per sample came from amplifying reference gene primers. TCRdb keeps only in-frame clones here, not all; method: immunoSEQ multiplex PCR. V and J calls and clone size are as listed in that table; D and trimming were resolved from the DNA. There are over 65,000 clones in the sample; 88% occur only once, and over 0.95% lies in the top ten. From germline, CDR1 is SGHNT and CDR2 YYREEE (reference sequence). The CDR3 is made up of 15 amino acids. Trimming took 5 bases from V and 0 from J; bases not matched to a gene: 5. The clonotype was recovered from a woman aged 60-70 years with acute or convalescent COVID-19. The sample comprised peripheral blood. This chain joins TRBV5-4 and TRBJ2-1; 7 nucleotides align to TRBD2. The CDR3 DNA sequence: TGTGCCAGCAGTCGGGACTACAGCTCCTACAATGAGCAGTTCTTC. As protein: CASSRDYSSYNEQFF.